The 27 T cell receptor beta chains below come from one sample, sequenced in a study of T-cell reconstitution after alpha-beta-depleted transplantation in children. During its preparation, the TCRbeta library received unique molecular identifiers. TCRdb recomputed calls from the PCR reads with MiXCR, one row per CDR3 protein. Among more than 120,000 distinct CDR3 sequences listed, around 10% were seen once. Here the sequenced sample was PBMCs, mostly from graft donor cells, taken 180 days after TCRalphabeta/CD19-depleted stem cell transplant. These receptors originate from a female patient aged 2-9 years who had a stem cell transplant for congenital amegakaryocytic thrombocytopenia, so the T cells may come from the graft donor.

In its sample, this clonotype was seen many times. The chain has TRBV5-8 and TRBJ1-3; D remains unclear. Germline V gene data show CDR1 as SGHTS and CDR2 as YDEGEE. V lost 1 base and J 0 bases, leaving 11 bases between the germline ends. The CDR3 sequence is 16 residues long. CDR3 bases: TGTGCCAGCAGCTTGTTCCAGACATACTCTGGAAACACCATATATTTT. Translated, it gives CASSLFQTYSGNTIYF. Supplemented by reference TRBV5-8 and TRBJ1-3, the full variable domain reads EAGVTQSPTHLIKTRGQQATLRCSPISGHTSVYWYQQALGLGLQFLLWYDEGEERNRGNFPPRFSGRQFPNYSSELNVNALELEDSALYLCASSLFQTYSGNTIYFGEGSWLTVV.

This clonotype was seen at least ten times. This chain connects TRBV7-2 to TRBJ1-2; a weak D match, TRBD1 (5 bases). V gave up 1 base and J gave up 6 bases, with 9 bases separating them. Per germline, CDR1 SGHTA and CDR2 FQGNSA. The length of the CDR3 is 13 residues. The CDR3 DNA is TGTGCCAGCAGCTTAGGCTTCAGGGATGGCTACACCTTC. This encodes CASSLGFRDGYTF.

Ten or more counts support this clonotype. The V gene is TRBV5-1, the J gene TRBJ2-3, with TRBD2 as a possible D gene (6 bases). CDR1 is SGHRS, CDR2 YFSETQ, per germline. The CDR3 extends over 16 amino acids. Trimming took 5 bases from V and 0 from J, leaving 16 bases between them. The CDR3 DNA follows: TGCGCCAGCAGACGGGTCCTAGCGACTAGCACAGATACGCAGTATTTT. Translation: CASRRVLATSTDTQYF.

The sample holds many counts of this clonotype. The CDR3, as DNA: TGTGCCAGCAAAGGGCAGAAATCCACAGATACGCAGTATTTT. Its protein product is CASKGQKSTDTQYF. V usage is TRBV28 and J usage is TRBJ2-3; D is undetermined. Trimming removed 7 bases from V and 2 bases from J, with 13 bases in between. The germline CDR1 and CDR2 sequences are MDHEN and SYDVKM. The CDR3 sequence is 14 residues long.

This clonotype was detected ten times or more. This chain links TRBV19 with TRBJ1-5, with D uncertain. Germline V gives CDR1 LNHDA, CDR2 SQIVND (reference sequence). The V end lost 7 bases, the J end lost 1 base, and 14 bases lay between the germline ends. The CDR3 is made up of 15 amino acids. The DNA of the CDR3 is TGTGCCAGTAACCCCCTTGGGCTCAGCAATCAGCCCCAGCATTTT. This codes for CASNPLGLSNQPQHF.

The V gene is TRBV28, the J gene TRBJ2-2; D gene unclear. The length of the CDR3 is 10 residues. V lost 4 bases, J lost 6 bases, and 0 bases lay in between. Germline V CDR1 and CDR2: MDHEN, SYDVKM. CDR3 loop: CASSSGELFF. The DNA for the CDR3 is TGTGCCAGCAGTTCCGGGGAGCTGTTTTTT.

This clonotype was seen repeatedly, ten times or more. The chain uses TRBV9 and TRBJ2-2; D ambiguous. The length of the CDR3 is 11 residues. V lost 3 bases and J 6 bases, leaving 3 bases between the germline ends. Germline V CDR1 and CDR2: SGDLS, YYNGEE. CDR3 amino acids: CASSGPGELFF. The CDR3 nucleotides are TGTGCCAGCAGCGGGCCCGGGGAGCTGTTTTTT.

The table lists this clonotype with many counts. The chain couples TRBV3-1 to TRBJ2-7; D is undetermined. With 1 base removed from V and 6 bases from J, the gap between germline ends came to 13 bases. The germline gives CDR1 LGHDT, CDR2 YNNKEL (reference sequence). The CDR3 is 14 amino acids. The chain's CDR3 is CASSQGRTPSEQYF. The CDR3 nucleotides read TGTGCCAGCAGCCAAGGGCGGACCCCCAGCGAGCAGTACTTC.

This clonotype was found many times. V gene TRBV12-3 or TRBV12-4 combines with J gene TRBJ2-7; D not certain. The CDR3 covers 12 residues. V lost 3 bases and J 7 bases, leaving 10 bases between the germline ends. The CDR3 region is CASSLGKHEQYF. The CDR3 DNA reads TGTGCCAGCAGTTTGGGAAAGCATGAGCAGTACTTC.

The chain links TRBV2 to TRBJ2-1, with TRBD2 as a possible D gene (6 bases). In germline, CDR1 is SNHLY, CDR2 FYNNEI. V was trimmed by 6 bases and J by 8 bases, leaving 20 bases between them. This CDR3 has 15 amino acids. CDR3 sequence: CASRLLATPWDEQFF. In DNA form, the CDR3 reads TGTGCCAGCAGACTCCTAGCGACCCCATGGGATGAGCAGTTCTTC.

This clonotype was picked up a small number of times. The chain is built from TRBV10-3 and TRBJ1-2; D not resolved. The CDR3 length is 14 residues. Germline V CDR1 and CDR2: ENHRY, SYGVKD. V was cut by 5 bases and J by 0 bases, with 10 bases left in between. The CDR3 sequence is CAISPGRTNYGYTF. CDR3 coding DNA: TGTGCCATCAGTCCCGGACGGACTAACTATGGCTACACCTTC.

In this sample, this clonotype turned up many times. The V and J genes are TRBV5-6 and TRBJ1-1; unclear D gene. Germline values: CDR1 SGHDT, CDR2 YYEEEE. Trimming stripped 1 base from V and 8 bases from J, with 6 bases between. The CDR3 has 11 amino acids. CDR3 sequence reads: CASSLWSEAFF. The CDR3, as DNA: TGTGCCAGCAGCTTGTGGTCGGAAGCTTTCTTT.

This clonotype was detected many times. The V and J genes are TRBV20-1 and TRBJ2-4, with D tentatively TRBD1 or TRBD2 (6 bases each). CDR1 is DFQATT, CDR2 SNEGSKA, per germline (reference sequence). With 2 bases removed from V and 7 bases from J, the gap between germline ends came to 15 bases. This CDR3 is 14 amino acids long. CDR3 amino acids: CSARSRGVLNIQYF. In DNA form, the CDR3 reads TGCAGTGCTAGATCAAGGGGGGTTTTGAACATTCAGTACTTC.

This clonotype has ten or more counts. CDR3 in amino acids: CASSATGLPNQPQHF. The CDR3 DNA sequence: TGTGCCAGCAGCGCCACTGGCCTGCCCAATCAGCCCCAGCATTTT. The V gene is TRBV7-2, the J gene TRBJ1-5, with D hard to call. V lost 5 bases and J lost 3, with 14 bases in between. The V gene's germline CDR1 is SGHTA and CDR2 FQGNSA. CDR3 size: 15 residues.

The CDR3: CASSLAAGTEDGYTF. The DNA of the CDR3 is TGTGCCAGCAGCTTAGCTGCCGGGACAGAAGATGGCTACACCTTC. The rearrangement joins TRBV7-9 to TRBJ1-2; the match to TRBD1 covers 7 bases. The CDR3 is 15 amino acids. With V trimmed by 0 bases and J by 6 bases, 7 bases remained unmatched. Germline CDR1 reads SEHNR; CDR2 reads FQNEAQ (reference sequence).

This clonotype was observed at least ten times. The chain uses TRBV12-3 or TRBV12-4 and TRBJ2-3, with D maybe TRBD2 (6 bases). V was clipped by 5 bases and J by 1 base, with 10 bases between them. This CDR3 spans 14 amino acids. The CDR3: CASSAGGGTDTQYF. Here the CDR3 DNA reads TGTGCCAGCAGTGCTGGAGGGGGCACAGATACGCAGTATTTT.

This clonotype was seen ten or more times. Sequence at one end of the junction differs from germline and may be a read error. The CDR3 sequence: CASSPIHHVF. Written as DNA, the CDR3 is TGTGCCAGCAGCCCTATACATCATGTCTTC. The rearrangement links TRBV7-6 to TRBJ2-5; D not certain. Germline V lookup: CDR1 SGHVS, CDR2 FNYEAQ. The length of the CDR3 is 10 residues.

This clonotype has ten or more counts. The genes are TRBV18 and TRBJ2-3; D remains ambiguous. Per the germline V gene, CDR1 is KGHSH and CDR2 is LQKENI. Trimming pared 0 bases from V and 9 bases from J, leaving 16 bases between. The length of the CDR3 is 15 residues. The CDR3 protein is CASSPPPGSRITQYF. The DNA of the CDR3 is TGTGCCAGCTCACCACCGCCGGGCTCCCGAATCACGCAGTATTTT.

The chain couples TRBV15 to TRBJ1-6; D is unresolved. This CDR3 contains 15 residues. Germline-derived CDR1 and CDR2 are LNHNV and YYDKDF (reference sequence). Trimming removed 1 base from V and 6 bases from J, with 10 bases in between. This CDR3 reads CATSRVWDLNSPLHF. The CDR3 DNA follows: TGTGCCACCAGCAGAGTTTGGGATCTTAATTCACCCCTCCACTTT.

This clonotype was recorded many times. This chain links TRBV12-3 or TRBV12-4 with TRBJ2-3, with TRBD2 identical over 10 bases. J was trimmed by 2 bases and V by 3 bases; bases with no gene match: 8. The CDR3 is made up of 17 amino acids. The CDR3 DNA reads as TGTGCCAGCAGTTTCGGACGGACTAGCGGATCCACAGATACGCAGTATTTT. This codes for CASSFGRTSGSTDTQYF.

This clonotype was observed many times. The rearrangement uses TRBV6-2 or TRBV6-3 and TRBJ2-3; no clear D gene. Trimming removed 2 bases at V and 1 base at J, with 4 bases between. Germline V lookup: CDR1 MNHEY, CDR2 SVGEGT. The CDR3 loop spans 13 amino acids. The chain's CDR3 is CASSYVGTDTQYF. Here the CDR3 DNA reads TGTGCCAGCAGTTACGTGGGCACAGATACGCAGTATTTT.

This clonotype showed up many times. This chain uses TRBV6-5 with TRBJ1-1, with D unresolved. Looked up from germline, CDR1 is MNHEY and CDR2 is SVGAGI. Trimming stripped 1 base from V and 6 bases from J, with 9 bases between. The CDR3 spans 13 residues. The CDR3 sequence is CASSYFEWAEAFF. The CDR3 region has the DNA TGTGCCAGCAGTTACTTTGAATGGGCTGAAGCTTTCTTT.

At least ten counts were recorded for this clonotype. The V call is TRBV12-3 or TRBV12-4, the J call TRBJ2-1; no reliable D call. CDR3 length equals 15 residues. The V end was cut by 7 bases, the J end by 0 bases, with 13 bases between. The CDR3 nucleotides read TGTGCCAGCACCTTGCGCCAGAGCTCCTACAATGAGCAGTTCTTC. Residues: CASTLRQSSYNEQFF.

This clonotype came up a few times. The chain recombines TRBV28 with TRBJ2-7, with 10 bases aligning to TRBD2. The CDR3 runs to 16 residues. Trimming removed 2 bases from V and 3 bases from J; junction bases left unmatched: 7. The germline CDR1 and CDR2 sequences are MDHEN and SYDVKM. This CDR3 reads CASSLNVLAGVYEQYF. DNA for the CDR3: TGTGCCAGCAGTTTAAATGTCCTAGCGGGAGTCTACGAGCAGTACTTC.

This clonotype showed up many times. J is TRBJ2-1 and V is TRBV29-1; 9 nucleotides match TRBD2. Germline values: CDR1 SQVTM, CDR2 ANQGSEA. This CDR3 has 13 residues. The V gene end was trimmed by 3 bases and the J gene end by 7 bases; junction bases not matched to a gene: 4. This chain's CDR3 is CSVDGTSRNEQFF. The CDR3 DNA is TGCAGCGTTGATGGGACTAGCAGGAATGAGCAGTTCTTC.

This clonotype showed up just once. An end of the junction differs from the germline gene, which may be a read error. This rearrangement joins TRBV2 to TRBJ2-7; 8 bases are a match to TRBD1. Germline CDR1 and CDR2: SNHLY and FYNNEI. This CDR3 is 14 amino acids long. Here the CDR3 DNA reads TGTGCCAGCAGTGAAACAGGGGGGTCCTACGACCAGTACTTC. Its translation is CASSETGGSYDQYF.

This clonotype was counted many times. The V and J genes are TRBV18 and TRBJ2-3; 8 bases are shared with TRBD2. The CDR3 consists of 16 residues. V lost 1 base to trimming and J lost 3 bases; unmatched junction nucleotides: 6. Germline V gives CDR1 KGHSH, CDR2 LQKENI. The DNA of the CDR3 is TGTGCCAGCTCACCACAGAGCGGGAGTAGGACAGATACGCAGTATTTT. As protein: CASSPQSGSRTDTQYF.